The entry below describes one T cell receptor (beta chain). Its antigen is as yet unknown. The data were produced by immunoSEQ multiplex PCR, yet TCRdb's version contains in-frame clones alone and is incomplete. The data contain 15,000 to 20,000 clones, around 80% of them seen just once; the ten biggest clones take up roughly 30%. The germline CDR1 and CDR2 sequences are SQVTM and ANQGSEA. The CDR3 totals 11 residues. The ends were cut back, 4 bases at V and 4 bases at J, with 7 bases in the middle. This sample stems from a study of CD4 T cells in relation to SARS-CoV-2 and coronaviruses. Turning to the study itself: Negative control cultures got HIV-1 Nef peptides or no peptide.

Unexposed donor CD4+ T cells date from about 2011-2018, before the COVID-19 pandemic. Isolation of CD4+ T cells took place after less than 13 days in culture. Study observations and caveats: Crossreactive clones expanded significantly less to SARS-CoV-2 than monoreactive clones.

The sample taken for sequencing was CD4+ T cells from PBMCs, cultured in vitro. The chain recombines TRBV29-1 with TRBJ1-2; no firm D call. This receptor was identified in a human donor in good health. CDR3 sequence reads: CSVGEFYGYTF. DNA of the CDR3: TGCAGCGTTGGGGAGTTCTATGGCTACACCTTC.